Listed below are T cell receptor beta chains from one sample, sequenced in a study of T cell responses to AZD1222 COVID-19 vaccine. Some clones are missing from TCRdb's copy, which holds only in-frame ones; the method was immunoSEQ multiplex PCR. The sample lists some 130,000 clones, nearly 95% occurring once. Specimen: peripheral blood, collected on day 0 of AZD1222 vaccination. Receptors originate from an adult in good health. The CDR3 runs from the conserved cysteine through the conserved F or W. Fields, in order: J gene, V gene, D gene, CDR3 DNA, CDR3 protein. D genes are given only for firm matches.

>TRBJ2-3|TRBV6-2/TRBV6-3|TRBD2
TGTGCCAGCAGTACCCGGACTAGCGGGAGGCACACAGATACGCAGTATTTT
CASSTRTSGRHTDTQYF
>TRBJ2-7|TRBV4-2|.
TGTGCCAGCAGCCCCACAGGCTCCTACGAGCAGTACTTC
CASSPTGSYEQYF
>TRBJ2-1|TRBV4-2|TRBD1
TGTGCCAGCAGCCCAAGTGATTTTTCCGGGACAGATTACAATGAGCAGTTCTTC
CASSPSDFSGTDYNEQFF
>TRBJ1-1|TRBV30|.
TGTGCCTGGAGTTTCGGTTGGAACACTGAAGCTTTCTTT
CAWSFGWNTEAFF
>TRBJ2-1|TRBV6-4|TRBD1
TGTGCCAGCAGTAGGGACAGTTGGAATGAGCAGTTCTTC
CASSRDSWNEQFF
>TRBJ1-2|TRBV10-3|.
TGTGCCATCAGTGAGTCAAGAGGGACTAACTATGGCTACACCTTC
CAISESRGTNYGYTF
>TRBJ1-2|TRBV24-1|.
TGTGCCACCAGTGGGGAGCTAGATCGGGGCTATGGCTACACCTTC
CATSGELDRGYGYTF
>TRBJ1-5|TRBV5-5|.
TGTGCCAGCAGCTTGGGCCTCGGGGCTTCGCGCAATCAGCCCCAGCATTTT
CASSLGLGASRNQPQHF
>TRBJ2-1|TRBV18|.
TGTGCCAGCTCACGAAAAGTAGGTGCTTCCTACAATGAGCAGTTCTTC
CASSRKVGASYNEQFF
>TRBJ1-2|TRBV3-1/TRBV3-2|.
TGTGCCAGCAGCCGCGGGGGTAACTATGGCTACACCTTC
CASSRGGNYGYTF
>TRBJ1-5|TRBV2|.
TGTGCCAGCAGTGTCGACCCCAATCAGCCCCAGCATTTT
CASSVDPNQPQHF
>TRBJ2-7|TRBV10-3|TRBD2
TGTGCCATCAGTGCGGCTCGGGAGGGAGAGCAGTACTTC
CAISAAREGEQYF
>TRBJ1-5|TRBV28|.
TGTGCCAGCAGTTTCAAACAGGTCAATCAGCCCCAGCATTTT
CASSFKQVNQPQHF
>TRBJ2-1|TRBV10-3|.
TGTGCCATCAGTGAGTCGAAAGGAGTTACTAACAATGAGCAGTTCTTC
CAISESKGVTNNEQFF
>TRBJ2-3|TRBV4-2|TRBD2
TGTGCCAGCAGCCAACTTAGCGGGAGGGTCACAGATACGCAGTATTTT
CASSQLSGRVTDTQYF
>TRBJ1-5|TRBV28|.
TGTGCCAGCAGCCCGACCCTAGGAGATCAGCCCCAGCATTTT
CASSPTLGDQPQHF
>TRBJ1-6|TRBV4-1|.
TGCGCCAGCAGGCTAGACAGTCCGAGGCATTCACCCCTCCACTTT
CASRLDSPRHSPLHF